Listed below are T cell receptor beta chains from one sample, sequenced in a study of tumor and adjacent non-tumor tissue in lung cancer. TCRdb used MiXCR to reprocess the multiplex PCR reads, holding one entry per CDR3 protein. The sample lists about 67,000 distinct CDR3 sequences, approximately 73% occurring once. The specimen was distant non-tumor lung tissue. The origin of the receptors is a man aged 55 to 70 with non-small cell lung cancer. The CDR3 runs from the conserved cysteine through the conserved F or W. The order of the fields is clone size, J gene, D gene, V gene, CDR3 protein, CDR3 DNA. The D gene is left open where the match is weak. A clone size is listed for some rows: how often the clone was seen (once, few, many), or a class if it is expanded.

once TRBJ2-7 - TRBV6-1 CASSRRLLTGPTYEYYF TGTGCCAGCAGTAGAAGACTTTTGACAGGACCAACCTACGAGTACTACTTC
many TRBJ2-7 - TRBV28 CASSLLQRYYEQYF TGTGCCAGCAGTTTATTGCAGCGGTATTACGAGCAGTACTTC
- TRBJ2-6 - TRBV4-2 CASSQDFGPTWGVYVLTF TGTGCCAGCAGCCAAGATTTTGGTCCGACGTGGGGGGTTTATGTCCTGACTTTC
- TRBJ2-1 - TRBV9 CASSGQRYNEQFF TGTGCCAGCAGCGGACAGCGCTACAATGAGCAGTTCTTC
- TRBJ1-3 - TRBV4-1 CASSQEGLSGNIIYF TGCGCCAGCAGCCAAGAGGGTCTCTCTGGAAACATCATATACTTT
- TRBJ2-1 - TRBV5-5 CTSSSSGDGNEQFF TGTACCAGCAGCTCTTCGGGGGATGGAAATGAGCAGTTCTTC
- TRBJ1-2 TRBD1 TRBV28 CASSHETGGGYIF TGTGCCAGCAGCCACGAGACAGGGGGCGGCTACATCTTC
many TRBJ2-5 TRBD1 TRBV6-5 CASTRGRGETQYF TGTGCCAGCACCCGGGGCAGGGGGGAGACCCAGTACTTC
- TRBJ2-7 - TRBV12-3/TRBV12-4 CASSPTLVGYSYEQYF TGTGCCAGCAGTCCCACCCTAGTGGGTTACTCCTACGAGCAGTACTTC
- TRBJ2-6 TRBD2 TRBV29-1 CNTAAGGTGVNVLTF TGCAACACTGCAGCGGGAGGTACTGGGGTCAACGTCCTGACTTTC
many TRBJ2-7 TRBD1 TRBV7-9 CASSVVGTGSEQYF TGTGCCAGCAGCGTCGTCGGGACAGGGAGTGAGCAGTACTTC
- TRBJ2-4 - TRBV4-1 CASSSTIGEVGKNIQYF TGCGCCAGCAGTTCGACTATCGGGGAGGTTGGCAAAAACATTCAGTACTTC
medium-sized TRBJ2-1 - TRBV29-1 CSVEQSSYNEQFF TGCAGCGTTGAACAGAGCTCCTACAATGAGCAGTTCTTC
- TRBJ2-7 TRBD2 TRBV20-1 CSARERGGREYEQCF TGCAGTGCTAGGGAACGGGGCGGGAGGGAGTACGAGCAGTGCTTC
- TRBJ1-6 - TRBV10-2 CARGAGGGMNSPLHF TGCGCCAGAGGGGCCGGCGGAGGGATGAATTCACCCCTCCACTTT
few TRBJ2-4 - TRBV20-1 CNASWLDIQYF TGCAATGCTTCCTGGTTGGACATTCAGTACTTC
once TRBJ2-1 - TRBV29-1 CSIEDTGEQFF TGCAGTATTGAAGACACGGGGGAGCAGTTCTTC
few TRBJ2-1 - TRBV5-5 CASRLGVRAYNEQSF TGTGCCAGCAGGTTGGGGGTTAGAGCCTACAATGAGCAGTCCTTC